This TCR beta chain was documented in a study of blood T cell repertoires in COVID-19. How the authors handled the data: Amplification of reference gene primers provided the estimated nucleated cell counts. Some clones are missing from TCRdb's copy, which holds only in-frame ones; the method was immunoSEQ multiplex PCR. The V and J calls and the clone size are those of that table, but D and trimming were determined from the DNA. The table includes roughly 100,000 clones, approximately 86% detected once. V lost 4 bases and J lost 11; bases outside the gene matches: 12. The CDR3 covers 14 residues. Germline assignment: CDR1 MDHEN and CDR2 SYDVKM. This clone was found a few times.

The rearrangement uses TRBV28 and TRBJ1-1; the match to TRBD1 covers 8 bases. The sequenced sample was peripheral blood. The TCR sequence derives from a woman of 80 years or more with acute or convalescent COVID-19. CDR3 sequence: CASSSPAGGNRAFF. CDR3 DNA sequence: TGTGCCAGCAGTTCCCCGGCAGGGGGCAACAGGGCTTTCTTT.